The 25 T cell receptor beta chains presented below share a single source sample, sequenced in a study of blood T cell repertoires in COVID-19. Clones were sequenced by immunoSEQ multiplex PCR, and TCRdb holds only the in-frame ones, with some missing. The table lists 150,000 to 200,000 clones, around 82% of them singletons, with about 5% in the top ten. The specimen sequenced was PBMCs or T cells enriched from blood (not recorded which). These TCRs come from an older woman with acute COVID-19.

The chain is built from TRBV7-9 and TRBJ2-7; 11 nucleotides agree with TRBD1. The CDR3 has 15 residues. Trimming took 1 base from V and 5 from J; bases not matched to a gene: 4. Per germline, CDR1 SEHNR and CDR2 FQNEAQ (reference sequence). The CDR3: CASSLGDRGSDEQYF. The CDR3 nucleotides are TGTGCCAGCAGCTTAGGGGACAGGGGGTCAGACGAGCAGTACTTC.

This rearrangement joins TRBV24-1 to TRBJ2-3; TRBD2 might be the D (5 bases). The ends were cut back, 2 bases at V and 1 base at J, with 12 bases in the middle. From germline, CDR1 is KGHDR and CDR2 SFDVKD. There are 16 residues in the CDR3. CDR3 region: CATSDSRESGTDTQYF. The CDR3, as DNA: TGTGCCACCAGTGATTCGAGGGAGAGCGGCACAGATACGCAGTATTTT.

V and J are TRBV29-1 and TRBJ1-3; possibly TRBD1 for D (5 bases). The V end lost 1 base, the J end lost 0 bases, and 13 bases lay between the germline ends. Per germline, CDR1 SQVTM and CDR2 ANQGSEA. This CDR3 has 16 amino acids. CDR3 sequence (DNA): TGCAGCGTTGAAGCGACAGCCAAAGCCTCTGGAAACACCATATATTTT. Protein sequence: CSVEATAKASGNTIYF.

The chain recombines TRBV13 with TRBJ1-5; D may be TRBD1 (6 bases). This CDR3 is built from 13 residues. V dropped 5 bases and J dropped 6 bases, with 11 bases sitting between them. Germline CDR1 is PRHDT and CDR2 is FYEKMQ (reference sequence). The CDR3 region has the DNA TGTGCCAGCAGCACCCAGGGGACTCAGCCCCAGCATTTT. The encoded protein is CASSTQGTQPQHF.

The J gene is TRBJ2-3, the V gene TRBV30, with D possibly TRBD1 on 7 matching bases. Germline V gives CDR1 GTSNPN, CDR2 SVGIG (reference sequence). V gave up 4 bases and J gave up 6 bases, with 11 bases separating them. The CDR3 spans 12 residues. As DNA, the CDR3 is TGTGCCTGGAAGGAGGGGGCGGATACGCAGTATTTT. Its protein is CAWKEGADTQYF.

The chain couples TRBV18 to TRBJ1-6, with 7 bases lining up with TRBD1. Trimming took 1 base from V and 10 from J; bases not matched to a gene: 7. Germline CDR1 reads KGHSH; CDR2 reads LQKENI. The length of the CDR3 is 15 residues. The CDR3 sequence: CASSPQAGTDSPLHF. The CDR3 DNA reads TGTGCCAGCTCACCACAAGCAGGGACAGACTCACCCCTCCACTTT.

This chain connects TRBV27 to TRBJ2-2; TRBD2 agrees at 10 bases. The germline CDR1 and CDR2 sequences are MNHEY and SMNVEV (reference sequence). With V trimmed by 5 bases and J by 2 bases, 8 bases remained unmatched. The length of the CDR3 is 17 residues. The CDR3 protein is CASSALSGGANTGELFF. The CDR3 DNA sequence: TGTGCCAGCAGTGCGCTGAGCGGGGGGGCCAACACCGGGGAGCTGTTTTTT.

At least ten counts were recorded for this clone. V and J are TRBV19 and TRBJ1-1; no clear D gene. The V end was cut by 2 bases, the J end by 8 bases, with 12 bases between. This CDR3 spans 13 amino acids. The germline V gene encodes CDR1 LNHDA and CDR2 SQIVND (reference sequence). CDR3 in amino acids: CASSINGGSEAFF. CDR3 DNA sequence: TGTGCCAGTAGTATAAACGGAGGTTCCGAAGCTTTCTTT.

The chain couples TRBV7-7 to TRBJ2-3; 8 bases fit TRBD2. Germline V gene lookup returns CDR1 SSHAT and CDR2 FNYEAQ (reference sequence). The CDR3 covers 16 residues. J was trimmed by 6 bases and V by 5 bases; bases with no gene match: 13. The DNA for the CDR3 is TGTGCCAGCAGCCCTACCCTACGGGAGGGTTACGATACGCAGTATTTT. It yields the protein CASSPTLREGYDTQYF. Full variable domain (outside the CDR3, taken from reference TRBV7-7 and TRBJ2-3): GAGVSQSPRYKVTKRGQDVTLRCDPISSHATLYWYQQALGQGPEFLTYFNYEAQPDKSGLPSDRFSAERPEGSISTLTIQRTEQRDSAMYRCASSPTLREGYDTQYFGPGTRLTVL.

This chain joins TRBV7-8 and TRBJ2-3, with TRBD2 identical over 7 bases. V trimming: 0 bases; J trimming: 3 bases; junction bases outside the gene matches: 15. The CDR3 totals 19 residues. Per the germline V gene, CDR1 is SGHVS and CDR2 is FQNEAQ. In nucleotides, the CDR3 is TGTGCCAGCAGCTTAGCCCCGAAAGGAAGACGGGAGGCAACAGATACGCAGTATTTT. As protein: CASSLAPKGRREATDTQYF.

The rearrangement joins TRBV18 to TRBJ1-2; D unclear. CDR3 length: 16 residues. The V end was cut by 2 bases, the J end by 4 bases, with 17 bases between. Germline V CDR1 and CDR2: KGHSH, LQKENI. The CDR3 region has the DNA TGTGCCAGCTCACCAGGGAGAGACGCCGCGGGCTATGGCTACACCTTC. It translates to CASSPGRDAAGYGYTF. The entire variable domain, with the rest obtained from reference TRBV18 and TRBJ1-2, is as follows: NAGVMQNPRHLVRRRGQEARLRCSPMKGHSHVYWYRQLPEEGLKFMVYLQKENIIDESGMPKERFSAEFPKEGPSILRIQQVVRGDSAAYFCASSPGRDAAGYGYTFGSGTRLTVV.

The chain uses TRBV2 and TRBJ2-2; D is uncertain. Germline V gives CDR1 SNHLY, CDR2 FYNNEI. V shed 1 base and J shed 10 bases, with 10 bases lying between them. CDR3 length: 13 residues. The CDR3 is CASSEGRQTELFF. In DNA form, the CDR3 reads TGTGCCAGCAGTGAAGGCAGGCAGACGGAGCTGTTTTTT.

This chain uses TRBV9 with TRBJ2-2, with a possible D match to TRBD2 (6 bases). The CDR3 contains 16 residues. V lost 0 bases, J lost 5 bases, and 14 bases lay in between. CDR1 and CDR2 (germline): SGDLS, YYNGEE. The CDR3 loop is CASSVDPGERTGELFF. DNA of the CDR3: TGTGCCAGCAGCGTAGATCCGGGGGAGAGGACCGGGGAGCTGTTTTTT.

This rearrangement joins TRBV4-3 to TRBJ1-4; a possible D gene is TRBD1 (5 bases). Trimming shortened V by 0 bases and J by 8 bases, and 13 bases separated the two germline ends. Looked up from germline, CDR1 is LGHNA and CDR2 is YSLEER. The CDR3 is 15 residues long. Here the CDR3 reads CASSQDATGREKLFF. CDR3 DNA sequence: TGCGCCAGCAGCCAAGATGCCACAGGACGGGAAAAACTGTTTTTT.

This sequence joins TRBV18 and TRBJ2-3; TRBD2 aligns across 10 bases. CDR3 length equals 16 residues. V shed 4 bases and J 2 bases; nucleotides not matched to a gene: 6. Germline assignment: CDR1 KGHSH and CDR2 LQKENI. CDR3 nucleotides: TGTGCCAGCTCACAGAGACTAGCGGGTTCCACAGATACGCAGTATTTT. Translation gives CASSQRLAGSTDTQYF.

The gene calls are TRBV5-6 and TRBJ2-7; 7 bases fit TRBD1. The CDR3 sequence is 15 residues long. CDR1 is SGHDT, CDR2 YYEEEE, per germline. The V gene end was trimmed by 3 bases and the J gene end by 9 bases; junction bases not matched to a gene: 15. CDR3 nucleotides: TGTGCCAGCAGCTGGGAAGGGGGCTCGGCGACTTGGCAGTACTTC. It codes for CASSWEGGSATWQYF. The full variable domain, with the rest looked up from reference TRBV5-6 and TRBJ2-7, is DAGVTQSPTHLIKTRGQQVTLRCSPKSGHDTVSWYQQALGQGPQFIFQYYEEEERQRGNFPDRFSGHQFPNYSSELNVNALLLGDSALYLCASSWEGGSATWQYFGPGTRLTVT.

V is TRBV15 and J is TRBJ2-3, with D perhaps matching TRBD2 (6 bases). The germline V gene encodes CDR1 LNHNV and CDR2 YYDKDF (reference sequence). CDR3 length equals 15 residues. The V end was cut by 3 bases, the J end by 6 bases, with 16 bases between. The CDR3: CATSRDGGTGDTQYF. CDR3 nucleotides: TGTGCCACCAGCAGGGATGGGGGGACGGGGGATACGCAGTATTTT.

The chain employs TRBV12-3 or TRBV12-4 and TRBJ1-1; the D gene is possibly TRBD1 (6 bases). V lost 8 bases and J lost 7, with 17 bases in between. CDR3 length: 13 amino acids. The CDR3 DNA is TGTGCCAGCGCCACAGGGTACGTCGATGAAGCTTTCTTT. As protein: CASATGYVDEAFF.

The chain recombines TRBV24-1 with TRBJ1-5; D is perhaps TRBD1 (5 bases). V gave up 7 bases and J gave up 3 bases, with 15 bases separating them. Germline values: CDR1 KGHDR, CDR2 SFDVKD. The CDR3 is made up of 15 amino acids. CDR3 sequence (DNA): TGTGCCACCAGCGGGGGGAAGTTTAACAATCAGCCCCAGCATTTT. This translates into CATSGGKFNNQPQHF.

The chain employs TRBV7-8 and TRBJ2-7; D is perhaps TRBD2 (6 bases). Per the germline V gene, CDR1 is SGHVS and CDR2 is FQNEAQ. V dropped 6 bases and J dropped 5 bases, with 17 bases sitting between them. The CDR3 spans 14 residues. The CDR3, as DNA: TGTGCCAGCAGTACCGGGACTCCCCGCGACGAGCAGTACTTC. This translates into CASSTGTPRDEQYF.

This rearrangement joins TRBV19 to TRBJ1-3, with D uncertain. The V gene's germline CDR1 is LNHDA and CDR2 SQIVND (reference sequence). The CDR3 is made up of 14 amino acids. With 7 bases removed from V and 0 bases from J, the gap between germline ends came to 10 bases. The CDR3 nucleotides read TGTGCCAGTATGCGGGAGTTCTCTGGAAACACCATATATTTT. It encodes CASMREFSGNTIYF.

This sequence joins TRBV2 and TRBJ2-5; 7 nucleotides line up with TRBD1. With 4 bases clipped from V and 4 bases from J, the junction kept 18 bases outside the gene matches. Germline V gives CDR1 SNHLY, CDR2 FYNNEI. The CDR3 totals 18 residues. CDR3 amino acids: CASSADRERPRTSETQYF. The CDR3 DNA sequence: TGTGCCAGCAGTGCTGACAGGGAAAGGCCCCGAACGTCAGAGACCCAGTACTTC. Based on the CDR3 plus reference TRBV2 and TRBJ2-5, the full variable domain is EPEVTQTPSHQVTQMGQEVILRCVPISNHLYFYWYRQILGQKVEFLVSFYNNEISEKSEIFDDQFSVERPDGSNFTLKIRSTKLEDSAMYFCASSADRERPRTSETQYFGPGTRLLVL.

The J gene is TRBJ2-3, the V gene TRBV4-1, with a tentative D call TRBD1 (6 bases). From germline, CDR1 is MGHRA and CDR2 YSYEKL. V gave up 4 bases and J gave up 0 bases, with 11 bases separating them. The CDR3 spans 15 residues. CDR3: CASSLRDTSTDTQYF. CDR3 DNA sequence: TGCGCCAGCAGCCTCCGGGACACCAGCACAGATACGCAGTATTTT.

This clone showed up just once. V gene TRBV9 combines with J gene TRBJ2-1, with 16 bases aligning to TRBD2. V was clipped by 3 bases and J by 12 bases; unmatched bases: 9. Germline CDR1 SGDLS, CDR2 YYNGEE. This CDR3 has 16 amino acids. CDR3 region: CASSAPGLAGGPVQFF. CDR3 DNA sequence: TGTGCCAGCAGCGCCCCGGGACTAGCGGGGGGGCCCGTGCAGTTCTTC.

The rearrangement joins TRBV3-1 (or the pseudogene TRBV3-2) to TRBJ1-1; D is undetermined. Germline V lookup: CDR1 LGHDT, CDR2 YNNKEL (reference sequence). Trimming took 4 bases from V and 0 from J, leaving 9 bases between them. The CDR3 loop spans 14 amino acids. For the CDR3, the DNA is TGTGCCAGCAGCCGGGAGCTGTTGAACACTGAAGCTTTCTTT. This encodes CASSRELLNTEAFF.